Sequencing of this T cell receptor (beta chain) was carried out in a study of radiotherapy plus CTLA-4 blockade in lung cancer. Some clones are missing from TCRdb's copy, which holds only in-frame ones; the method was immunoSEQ multiplex PCR. The sample shows tens of thousands of clones, around 79% of them seen only once. Germline CDR1 LNHNV, CDR2 YYDKDF (reference sequence). V was clipped by 2 bases and J by 5 bases; unmatched bases: 10. The CDR3 totals 16 residues. The genes are TRBV15 and TRBJ2-5, with 8 bases that match TRBD1. Sequencing used peripheral blood, obtained from a patient treated with radiotherapy plus ipilimumab. The TCR originated in a human donor with non-small cell lung cancer who had a complete response to radiotherapy plus ipilimumab. Here the CDR3 DNA reads TGTGCCACCAGCAGATCCACAGGGGGTATCAGGGAGACCCAGTACTTC. This gives the protein CATSRSTGGIRETQYF. The full variable domain, its missing parts supplied by reference TRBV15 and TRBJ2-5, is DAMVIQNPRYQVTQFGKPVTLSCSQTLNHNVMYWYQQKSSQAPKLLFHYYDKDFNNEADTPDNFQSRRPNTSFCFLDIRSPGLGDTAMYLCATSRSTGGIRETQYFGPGTRLLVL.